Reported below is one T cell receptor (beta chain). Antigen: not known. Germline V gene sequence: CDR1 SGHDT, CDR2 YYEEEE. This CDR3 has 14 amino acids. Trimming removed 5 bases from V and 5 bases from J; junction bases left unmatched: 7. Sequenced by immunoSEQ multiplex PCR; TCRdb stores in-frame clones only, minus some. Among 950,000 to 1,100,000 clones listed, around 74% were seen once. The data were obtained in a study of shared clonotypes between healthy human individuals. The study, taken as a whole, reports: Non-shared clonotypes showed lower generation probabilities than clonotypes common to all four donors. A handful of donors showed sharing of about 4.6% of naive CD4 clonotypes.

This TCR was recovered from a man younger than 30 in good health. V usage is TRBV5-6 and J usage is TRBJ2-5; the match to TRBD2 covers 9 bases. Material: memory CD4+ T cells sorted from blood. Noted subset: CD45RA-negative fraction. CDR3 protein: CASSFSGGRETQYF. CDR3 nucleotides: TGTGCCAGCAGTTTTAGCGGGGGACGGGAGACCCAGTACTTC. Drawing the rest from reference TRBV5-6 and TRBJ2-5, the complete variable domain is DAGVTQSPTHLIKTRGQQVTLRCSPKSGHDTVSWYQQALGQGPQFIFQYYEEEERQRGNFPDRFSGHQFPNYSSELNVNALLLGDSALYLCASSFSGGRETQYFGPGTRLLVL.